These 15 T cell receptor beta chains originate from one sample sequenced in a study of blood T cell repertoires in COVID-19. The data were produced by immunoSEQ multiplex PCR, yet TCRdb's version contains in-frame clones alone and is incomplete. This sample has approximately 180,000 clones, with around 82% found just once. The sequencing input was PBMCs or T cells enriched from blood (not recorded which). These receptor sequences come from a woman aged 55-70 years with acute COVID-19.

With respect to this clone: A junction end diverges from the germline sequence, so it may reflect a read error. The chain joins TRBV19 to TRBJ1-5; no firm D call. The CDR3 is 15 residues long. Germline V CDR1 and CDR2: LNHDA, SQIVND (reference sequence). CDR3 DNA sequence: TGTGCCAGTAGTCCGGGAGAGAAAAGCAGTCAGCCCCAGCATTTT. The encoded protein is CASSPGEKSSQPQHF.

This clone was picked up a small number of times. The chain recombines TRBV5-4 with TRBJ2-2; 9 positions agree with TRBD2. CDR3 length equals 15 residues. In germline, CDR1 is SGHNT, CDR2 YYREEE (reference sequence). J was trimmed by 11 bases and V by 4 bases; bases with no gene match: 12. As DNA, the CDR3 is TGTGCCAGCAGCCCATTACTAGGGACTAGCAACGAGCTGTTTTTT. Residues: CASSPLLGTSNELFF.

The CDR3 here is CASSKRGAGAVDTGELFF. The CDR3 DNA reads TGTGCCAGCAGTAAGCGGGGCGCGGGAGCTGTTGACACCGGGGAGCTGTTTTTT. This chain uses TRBV6-4 with TRBJ2-2; 7 bases match TRBD2. Germline V CDR1 and CDR2: MRHNA, SNTAGT. The CDR3 runs 18 residues. The trim removed 5 bases at V and 3 bases at J, leaving 15 bases unmatched.

This chain joins TRBV2 and TRBJ2-5; TRBD1 is a possible D gene (5 bases). Trimming removed 8 bases at V and 4 bases at J, with 17 bases between. The CDR3 covers 14 residues. Germline-derived CDR1 and CDR2 are SNHLY and FYNNEI. The DNA of the CDR3 is TGTGCCAGCGGCCCCGACAGTACGCGAGAGACCCAGTACTTC. Translation: CASGPDSTRETQYF. Variable domain in full (rest from reference TRBV2 and TRBJ2-5): EPEVTQTPSHQVTQMGQEVILRCVPISNHLYFYWYRQILGQKVEFLVSFYNNEISEKSEIFDDQFSVERPDGSNFTLKIRSTKLEDSAMYFCASGPDSTRETQYFGPGTRLLVL.

The V gene is TRBV7-2, the J gene TRBJ2-1, with D possibly matching TRBD2 (6 bases). V lost 4 bases and J 1 base, leaving 14 bases between the germline ends. Germline CDR1 SGHTA, CDR2 FQGNSA. The CDR3 covers 16 residues. DNA for the CDR3: TGTGCCAGCAGCTCCCCGCGGGGCAAATCCTACAATGAGCAGTTCTTC. This encodes CASSSPRGKSYNEQFF.

The gene calls are TRBV30 and TRBJ1-2; D unresolved. Germline CDR1 is GTSNPN and CDR2 is SVGIG (reference sequence). The CDR3 has 12 amino acids. V dropped 4 bases and J dropped 0 bases, with 6 bases sitting between them. The CDR3 nucleotides are TGTGCCTGGAATTTAGCTAACTATGGCTACACCTTC. Amino acids: CAWNLANYGYTF.

The V call is TRBV28, the J call TRBJ2-2, with D possibly TRBD2 on 7 matching bases. CDR1 is MDHEN and CDR2 is SYDVKM in the germline V gene. The CDR3 runs to 13 residues. V lost 6 bases to trimming and J lost 9 bases, with 14 bases between them. CDR3 residues: CASSLAGARELFF. The CDR3 nucleotides are TGTGCCAGCAGCCTGGCGGGGGCTAGGGAGCTGTTTTTT.

V is TRBV5-1 and J is TRBJ1-3; maybe TRBD1 (5 bases). The CDR3 is 14 residues long. V was pared by 0 bases and J by 8 bases, with 12 bases between. Germline loops: CDR1 SGHRS, CDR2 YFSETQ. Here the CDR3 reads CASSLANPGDTIYF. CDR3 nucleotides: TGCGCCAGCAGCTTGGCTAATCCGGGGGACACCATATATTTT.

The rearrangement uses TRBV7-8 and TRBJ1-2; D gene unclear. The CDR3 consists of 13 residues. The germline V gene has CDR1 SGHVS and CDR2 FQNEAQ. Trimming shortened V by 5 bases and J by 1 base, and 8 bases separated the two germline ends. The CDR3, as DNA: TGTGCCAGCAGCCCCTCTCTTAACTATGGCTACACCTTC. The encoded protein is CASSPSLNYGYTF.

The chain has TRBV2 and TRBJ1-6; 9 bases align to TRBD1. Germline loops: CDR1 SNHLY, CDR2 FYNNEI. The CDR3 is made up of 14 amino acids. Unmatched junction bases numbered 3, after V lost 5 bases and J lost 7 bases. CDR3 in amino acids: CASSNGQGNSPLHF. CDR3 sequence (DNA): TGTGCCAGCAGTAACGGACAGGGGAATTCACCCCTCCACTTT.

The rearrangement links TRBV18 to TRBJ1-6, with a weak D call TRBD1 (6 bases). The CDR3 is 16 amino acids. CDR1 KGHSH and CDR2 LQKENI come from the germline V gene. V was clipped by 3 bases and J by 11 bases, with 20 bases between them. The CDR3, as DNA: TGTGCCAGCTCACCCGGACAGCCCAGGACGGGTCCACCCCTCCACTTT. Residues: CASSPGQPRTGPPLHF.

This chain connects TRBV3-1 (or the pseudogene TRBV3-2) to TRBJ1-6; D gene unclear. Trimming removed 1 base at V and 10 bases at J, with 11 bases between. The CDR3 runs to 14 residues. CDR1 is LGHDT, CDR2 YNNKEL, per germline (reference sequence). This CDR3 is CASSQGEGFSPLHF. The DNA for the CDR3 is TGTGCCAGCAGCCAAGGGGAGGGTTTCTCACCCCTCCACTTT.

The chain uses TRBV9 and TRBJ1-4; D is perhaps TRBD1 (6 bases). Between the trimmed V and J ends, which lost 3 bases and 7 bases, there was a span of 16 bases. Germline lookup yields CDR1 SGDLS and CDR2 YYNGEE. This CDR3 has 15 residues. The CDR3 DNA is TGTGCCAGCAGCGGAACCGGGACATTGGGTGAAAAACTGTTTTTT. It is translated as CASSGTGTLGEKLFF.

The chain combines TRBV6-1 with TRBJ2-7, with D unclear. This CDR3 contains 15 residues. Germline V gene data show CDR1 as MNHNS and CDR2 as SASEGT. V dropped 0 bases and J dropped 2 bases, with 11 bases sitting between them. CDR3 sequence: CASSEAKVRPYEQYF. CDR3 bases: TGTGCCAGCAGTGAAGCGAAGGTCAGGCCCTACGAGCAGTACTTC.

The V call is TRBV7-2, the J call TRBJ2-1, with TRBD1 as a possible D gene (5 bases). Germline-derived CDR1 and CDR2 are SGHTA and FQGNSA. The CDR3 covers 14 residues. Trimming removed 6 bases at V and 6 bases at J, with 15 bases between. This CDR3 reads CASSPLQGPNEQFF. In DNA, the CDR3 is TGTGCCAGCAGTCCTTTGCAGGGCCCCAATGAGCAGTTCTTC.